This TCR beta chain was sequenced in a study of OX40 agonist ivuxolimab in advanced cancers. Study-level background: Ivuxolimab, an agonistic anti-OX40 (CD134) antibody, was given to patients.

Study results and limitations: CD4+ and CD8+ blood T cells expanded clonally by week 6 at 0.1 to 3.0 mg/kg. Among T cells, CD8+ cells averaged more expanded clones than CD4+ cells.

About this clone itself: Its target is not known.

The germline V and J ends were trimmed by 2 bases and 4 bases, with 10 bases remaining between them. There are 14 residues in the CDR3. The germline gives CDR1 SGHTA, CDR2 FQGTGA. Assay: immunoSEQ multiplex PCR; the TCRdb copy retains only in-frame clones and omits some. Among 40,000 or so clones listed, roughly 85% were seen once. This chain joins TRBV7-3 and TRBJ2-3; D uncertain. The specimen comprised CD4+ or CD8+ T cells sorted from blood, sampled in a trial of the OX40 agonist ivuxolimab. The TCR originated in an adult with an advanced solid tumor such as melanoma, head and neck, liver or kidney cancer. This chain's CDR3 is CASSLGSFADTQYF. For the CDR3, the DNA is TGTGCCAGCAGCTTAGGGTCCTTTGCAGATACGCAGTATTTT.